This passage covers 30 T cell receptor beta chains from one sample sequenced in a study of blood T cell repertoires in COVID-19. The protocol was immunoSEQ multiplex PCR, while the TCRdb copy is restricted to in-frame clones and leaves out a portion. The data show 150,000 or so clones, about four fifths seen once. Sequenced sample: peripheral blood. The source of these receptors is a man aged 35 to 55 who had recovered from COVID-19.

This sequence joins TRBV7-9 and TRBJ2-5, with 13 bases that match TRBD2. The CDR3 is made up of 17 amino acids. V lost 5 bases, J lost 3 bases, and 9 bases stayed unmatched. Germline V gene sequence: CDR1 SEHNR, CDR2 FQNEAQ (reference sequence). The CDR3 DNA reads TGTGCCAGCAGCGCACTCGGGACTAGCGGGGTTAAAGAGACCCAGTACTTC. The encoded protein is CASSALGTSGVKETQYF. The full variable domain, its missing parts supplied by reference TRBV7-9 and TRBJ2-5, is DTGVSQNPRHKITKRGQNVTFRCDPISEHNRLYWYRQTLGQGPEFLTYFQNEAQLEKSRLLSDRFSAERPKGSFSTLEIQRTEQGDSAMYLCASSALGTSGVKETQYFGPGTRLLVL.

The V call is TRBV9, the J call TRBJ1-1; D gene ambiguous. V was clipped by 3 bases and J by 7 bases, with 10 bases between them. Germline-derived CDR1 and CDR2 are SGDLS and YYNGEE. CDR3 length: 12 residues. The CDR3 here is CASSEGAHEAFF. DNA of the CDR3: TGTGCCAGCAGCGAGGGAGCACATGAAGCTTTCTTT.

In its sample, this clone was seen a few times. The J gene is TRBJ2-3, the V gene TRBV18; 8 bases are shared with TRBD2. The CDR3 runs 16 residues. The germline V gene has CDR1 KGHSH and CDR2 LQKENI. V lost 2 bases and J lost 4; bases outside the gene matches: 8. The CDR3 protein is CASSPYGGGTPDTQYF. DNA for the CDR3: TGTGCCAGCTCACCATACGGGGGGGGAACCCCAGATACGCAGTATTTT.

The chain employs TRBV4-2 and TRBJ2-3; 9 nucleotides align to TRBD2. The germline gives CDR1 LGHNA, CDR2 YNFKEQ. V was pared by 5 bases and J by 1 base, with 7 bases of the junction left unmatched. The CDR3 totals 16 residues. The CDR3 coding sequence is TGTGCCAGCAGCTTGCGGGGGGGCCCCGGCACAGATACGCAGTATTTT. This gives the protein CASSLRGGPGTDTQYF.

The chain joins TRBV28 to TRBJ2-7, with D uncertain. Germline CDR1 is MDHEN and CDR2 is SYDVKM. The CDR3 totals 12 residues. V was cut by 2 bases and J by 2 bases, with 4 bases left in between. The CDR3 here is CASSLPAYEQYF. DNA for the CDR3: TGTGCCAGCAGTTTACCTGCCTACGAGCAGTACTTC.

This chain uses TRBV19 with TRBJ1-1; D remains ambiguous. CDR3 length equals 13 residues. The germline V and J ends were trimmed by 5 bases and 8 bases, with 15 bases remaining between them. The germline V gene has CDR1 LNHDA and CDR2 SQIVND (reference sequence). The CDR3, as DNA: TGTGCCAGTAGTGGCGAGGTGGCGGGGGAAGCTTTCTTT. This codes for CASSGEVAGEAFF.

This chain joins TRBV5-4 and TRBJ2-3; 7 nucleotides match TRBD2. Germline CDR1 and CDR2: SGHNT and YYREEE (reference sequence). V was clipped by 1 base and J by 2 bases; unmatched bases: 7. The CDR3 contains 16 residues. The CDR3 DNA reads TGTGCCAGCAGCTTGAATTGGGGGGACTACACAGATACGCAGTATTTT. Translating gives CASSLNWGDYTDTQYF.

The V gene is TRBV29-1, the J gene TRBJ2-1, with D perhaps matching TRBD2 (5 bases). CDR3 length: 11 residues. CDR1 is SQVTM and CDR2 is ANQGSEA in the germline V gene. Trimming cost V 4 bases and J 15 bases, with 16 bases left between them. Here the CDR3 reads CSVVAGVSGFF. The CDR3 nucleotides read TGCAGCGTTGTGGCGGGTGTATCGGGGTTCTTC.

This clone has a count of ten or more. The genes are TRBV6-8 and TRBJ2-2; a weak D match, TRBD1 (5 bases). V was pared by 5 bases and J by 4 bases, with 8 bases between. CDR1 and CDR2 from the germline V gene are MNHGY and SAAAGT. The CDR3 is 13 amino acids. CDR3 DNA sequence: TGTGCCAGCAGTCGAGACAGCACCGGGGAGCTGTTTTTT. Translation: CASSRDSTGELFF.

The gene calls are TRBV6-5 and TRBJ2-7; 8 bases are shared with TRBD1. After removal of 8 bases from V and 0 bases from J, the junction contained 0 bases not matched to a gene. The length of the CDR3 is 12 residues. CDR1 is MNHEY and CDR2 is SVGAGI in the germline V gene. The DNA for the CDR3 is TGTGCCAGCGGGACAGGCTCCTACGAGCAGTACTTC. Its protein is CASGTGSYEQYF.

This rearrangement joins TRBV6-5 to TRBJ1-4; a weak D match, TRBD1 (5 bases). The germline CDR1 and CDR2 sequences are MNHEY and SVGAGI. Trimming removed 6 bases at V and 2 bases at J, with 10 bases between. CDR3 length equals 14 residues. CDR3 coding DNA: TGTGCCAGCAGACAAGGGGTTACTAATGAAAAACTGTTTTTT. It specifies CASRQGVTNEKLFF.

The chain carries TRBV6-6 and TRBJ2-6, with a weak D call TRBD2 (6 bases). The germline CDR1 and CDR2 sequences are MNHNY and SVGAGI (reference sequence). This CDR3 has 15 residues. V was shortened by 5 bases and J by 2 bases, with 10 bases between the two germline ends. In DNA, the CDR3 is TGTGCCAGCAGTCCTCGGGGGACTGGGGCCAACGTCCTGACTTTC. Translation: CASSPRGTGANVLTF.

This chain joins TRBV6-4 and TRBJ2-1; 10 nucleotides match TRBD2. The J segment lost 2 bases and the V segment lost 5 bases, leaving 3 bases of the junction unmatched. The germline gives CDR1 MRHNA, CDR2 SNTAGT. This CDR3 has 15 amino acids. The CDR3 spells CASSSGGVTYNEQFF. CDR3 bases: TGTGCCAGCAGTAGCGGGGGGGTCACCTACAATGAGCAGTTCTTC.

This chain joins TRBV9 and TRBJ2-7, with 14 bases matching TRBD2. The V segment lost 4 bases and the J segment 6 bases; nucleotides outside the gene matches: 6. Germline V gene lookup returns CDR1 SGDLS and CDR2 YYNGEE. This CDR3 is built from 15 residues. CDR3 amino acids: CASSNGLAGGSEQYF. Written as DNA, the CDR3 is TGTGCCAGCAGCAACGGACTAGCGGGAGGATCCGAGCAGTACTTC.

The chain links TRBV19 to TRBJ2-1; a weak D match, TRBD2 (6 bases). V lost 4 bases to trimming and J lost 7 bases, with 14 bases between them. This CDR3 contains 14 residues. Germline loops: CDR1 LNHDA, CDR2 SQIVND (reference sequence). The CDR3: CASSNLAGRNEQFF. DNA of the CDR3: TGTGCCAGTAGTAACCTGGCGGGAAGGAATGAGCAGTTCTTC.

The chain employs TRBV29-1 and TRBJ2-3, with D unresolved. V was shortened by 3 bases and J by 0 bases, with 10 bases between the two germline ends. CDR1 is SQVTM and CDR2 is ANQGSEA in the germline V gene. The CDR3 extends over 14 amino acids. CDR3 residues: CSVEVGTSTDTQYF. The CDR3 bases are TGCAGCGTTGAGGTGGGCACAAGCACAGATACGCAGTATTTT.

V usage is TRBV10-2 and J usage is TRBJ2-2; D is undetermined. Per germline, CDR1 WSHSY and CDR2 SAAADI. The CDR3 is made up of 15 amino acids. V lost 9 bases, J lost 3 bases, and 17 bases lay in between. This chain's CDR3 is CASKKPRTYTGELFF. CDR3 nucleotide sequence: TGCGCCAGTAAAAAGCCGCGAACGTACACCGGGGAGCTGTTTTTT.

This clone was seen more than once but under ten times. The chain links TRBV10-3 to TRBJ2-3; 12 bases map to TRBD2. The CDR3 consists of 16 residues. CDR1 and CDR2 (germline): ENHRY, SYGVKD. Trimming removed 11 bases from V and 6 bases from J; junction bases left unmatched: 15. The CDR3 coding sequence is TGTGCCTCAAACTCGGCTAGCGGGGGGGTCGGCGATACGCAGTATTTT. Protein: CASNSASGGVGDTQYF.

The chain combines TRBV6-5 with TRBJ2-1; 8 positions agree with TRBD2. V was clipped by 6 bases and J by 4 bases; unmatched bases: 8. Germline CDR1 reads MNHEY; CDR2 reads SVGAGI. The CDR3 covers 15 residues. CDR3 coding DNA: TGTGCCAGCAGAACCCGGACTAGCTTGTACAATGAGCAGTTCTTC. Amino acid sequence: CASRTRTSLYNEQFF.

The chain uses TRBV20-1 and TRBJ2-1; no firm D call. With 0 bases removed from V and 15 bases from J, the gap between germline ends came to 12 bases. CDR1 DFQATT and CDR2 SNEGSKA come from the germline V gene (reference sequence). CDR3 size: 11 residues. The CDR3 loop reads CSARDASLLFF. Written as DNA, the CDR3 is TGCAGTGCTAGAGATGCGAGTCTTCTGTTCTTC.

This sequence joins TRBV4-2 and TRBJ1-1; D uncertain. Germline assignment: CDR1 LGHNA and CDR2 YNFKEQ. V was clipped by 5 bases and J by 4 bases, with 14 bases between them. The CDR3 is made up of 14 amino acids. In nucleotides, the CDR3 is TGTGCCAGCAGCTACCCGACTCTGCCCACTGAAGCTTTCTTT. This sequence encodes CASSYPTLPTEAFF.

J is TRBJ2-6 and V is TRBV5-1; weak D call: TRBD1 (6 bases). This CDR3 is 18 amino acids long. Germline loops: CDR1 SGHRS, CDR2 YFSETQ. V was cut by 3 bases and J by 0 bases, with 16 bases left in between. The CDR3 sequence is CASSSRGFGPSGANVLTF. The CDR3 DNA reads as TGCGCCAGCAGCTCTAGGGGGTTTGGACCCTCTGGGGCCAACGTCCTGACTTTC.

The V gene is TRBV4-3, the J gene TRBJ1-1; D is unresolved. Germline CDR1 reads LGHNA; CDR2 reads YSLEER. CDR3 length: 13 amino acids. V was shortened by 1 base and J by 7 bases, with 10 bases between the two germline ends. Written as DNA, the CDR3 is TGCGCCAGCAGCCAAGTCCAACGGGATGAAGCTTTCTTT. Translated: CASSQVQRDEAFF.

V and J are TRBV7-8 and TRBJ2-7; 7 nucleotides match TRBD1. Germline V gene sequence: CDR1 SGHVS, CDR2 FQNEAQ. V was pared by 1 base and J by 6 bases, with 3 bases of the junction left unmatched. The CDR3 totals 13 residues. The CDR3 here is CASSLDRGSEQYF. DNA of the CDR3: TGTGCCAGCAGCTTAGACAGGGGAAGCGAGCAGTACTTC. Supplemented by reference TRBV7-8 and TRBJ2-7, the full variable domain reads GAGVSQSPRYKVAKRGQDVALRCDPISGHVSLFWYQQALGQGPEFLTYFQNEAQLDKSGLPSDRFFAERPEGSVSTLKIQRTQQEDSAVYLCASSLDRGSEQYFGPGTRLTVT.

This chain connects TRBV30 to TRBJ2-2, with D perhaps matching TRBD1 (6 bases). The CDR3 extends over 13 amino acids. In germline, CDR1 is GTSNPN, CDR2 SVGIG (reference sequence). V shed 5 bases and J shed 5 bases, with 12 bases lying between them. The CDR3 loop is CAWSQGWTGELFF. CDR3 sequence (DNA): TGTGCCTGGTCCCAGGGGTGGACCGGGGAGCTGTTTTTT.

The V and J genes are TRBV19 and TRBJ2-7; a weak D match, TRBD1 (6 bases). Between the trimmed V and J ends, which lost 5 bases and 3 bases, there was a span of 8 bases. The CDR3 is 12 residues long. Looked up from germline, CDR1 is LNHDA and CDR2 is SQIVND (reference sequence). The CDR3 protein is CASSVQGYEQYF. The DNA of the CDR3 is TGTGCCAGTAGTGTACAGGGCTACGAGCAGTACTTC.

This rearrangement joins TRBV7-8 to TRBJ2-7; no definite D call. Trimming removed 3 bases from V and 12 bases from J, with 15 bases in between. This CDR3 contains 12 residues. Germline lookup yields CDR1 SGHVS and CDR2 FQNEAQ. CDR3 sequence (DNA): TGTGCCAGCAGCTTCAACAGACCTCTTCTGTACTTC. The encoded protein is CASSFNRPLLYF.

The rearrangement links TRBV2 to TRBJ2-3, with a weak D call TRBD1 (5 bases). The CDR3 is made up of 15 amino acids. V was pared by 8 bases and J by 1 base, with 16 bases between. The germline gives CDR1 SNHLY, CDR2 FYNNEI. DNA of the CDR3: TGTGCCAGCGCCCCCCCAGGGATAGGCACAGATACGCAGTATTTT. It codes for CASAPPGIGTDTQYF.

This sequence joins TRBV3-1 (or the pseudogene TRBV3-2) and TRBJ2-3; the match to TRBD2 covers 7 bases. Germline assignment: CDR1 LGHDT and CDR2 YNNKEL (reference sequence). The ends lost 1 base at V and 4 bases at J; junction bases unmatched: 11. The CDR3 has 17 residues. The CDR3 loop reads CASSQVLLAASSDTQYF. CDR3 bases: TGTGCCAGCAGCCAAGTTTTGCTAGCGGCTTCCTCAGATACGCAGTATTTT.

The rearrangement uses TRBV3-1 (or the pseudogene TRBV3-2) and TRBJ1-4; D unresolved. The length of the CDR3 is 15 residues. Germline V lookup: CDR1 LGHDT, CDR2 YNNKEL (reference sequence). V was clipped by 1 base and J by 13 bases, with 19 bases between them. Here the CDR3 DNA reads TGTGCCAGCAGCCAAGTAGACCCCTTAGCTTCGGGACTGTTTTTT. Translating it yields CASSQVDPLASGLFF.